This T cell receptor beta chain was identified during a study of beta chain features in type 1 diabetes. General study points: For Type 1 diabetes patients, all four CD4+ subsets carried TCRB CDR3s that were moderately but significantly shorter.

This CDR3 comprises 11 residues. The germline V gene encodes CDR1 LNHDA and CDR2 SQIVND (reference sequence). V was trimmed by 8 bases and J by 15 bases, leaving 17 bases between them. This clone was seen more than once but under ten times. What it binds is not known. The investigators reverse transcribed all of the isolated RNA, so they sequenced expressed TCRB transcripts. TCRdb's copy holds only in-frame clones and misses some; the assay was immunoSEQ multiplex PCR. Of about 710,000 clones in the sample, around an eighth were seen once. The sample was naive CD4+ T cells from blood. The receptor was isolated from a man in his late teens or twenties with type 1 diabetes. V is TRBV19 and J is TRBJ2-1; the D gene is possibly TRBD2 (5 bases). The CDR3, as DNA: TGTGCCAGTCTAGGGAGATTTGGTCCGTTCTTC. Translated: CASLGRFGPFF.